The 24 T cell receptor beta chains given below trace back to one sample, sequenced in a study of response to subunit inactivated influenza vaccine (dated by TCRdb to about 2018). The library was made by RT-PCR. The listed sequencing device is Illumina HiSeq 2500. Starting from the raw public reads, TCRdb applied fastp trimming at Q25, assembled clones with MiXCR and retained in-frame beta chains. Entries that share a CDR3 protein sequence are merged under the most common genes and DNA. The table for this sample lists 600,000 to 700,000 distinct CDR3 sequences; less than 15% of them were counted only once. Less than 8.5% of the sample is taken by the ten largest. Sequencing was performed on PBMCs from blood, taken 14 days before vaccination. Receptor source: a man aged 50-60 years who received an inactivated influenza vaccine. Donor details come from another sample of the same person, matched by shared clones.

This clonotype was recorded many times. The chain links TRBV5-1 to TRBJ1-6, with 8 bases fitting TRBD1. The CDR3 spans 14 residues. The germline CDR1 and CDR2 sequences are SGHRS and YFSETQ. V shed 5 bases and J 9 bases; nucleotides not matched to a gene: 7. The CDR3 nucleotides read TGCGCCAGCAGACGGGACAGGACGGGTTCACCCCTCCACTTT. This codes for CASRRDRTGSPLHF.

The gene calls are TRBV5-1 and TRBJ2-1; 8 bases match TRBD2. From germline, CDR1 is SGHRS and CDR2 YFSETQ. The CDR3 loop spans 14 amino acids. The trim removed 0 bases at V and 9 bases at J, leaving 5 bases unmatched. Written as DNA, the CDR3 is TGCGCCAGCAGCTTGGAGCGGGGGCGGAGTGAGCAGTTCTTC. Translated, it gives CASSLERGRSEQFF.

This chain links TRBV11-2 with TRBJ1-2; 10 bases are shared with TRBD1. V shed 5 bases, J shed 8 bases, and the junction held 11 bases outside the gene matches. The germline gives CDR1 SGHAT, CDR2 FQNNGV. This CDR3 is 15 amino acids long. Here the CDR3 reads CASSMTGGDGRGYTF. The CDR3 nucleotides are TGTGCCAGCAGCATGACAGGGGGCGACGGAAGGGGCTACACCTTC.

This rearrangement joins TRBV6-2 or TRBV6-3 to TRBJ2-5, with 9 bases that match TRBD2. V was clipped by 0 bases and J by 0 bases; unmatched bases: 8. Germline loops: CDR1 MNHEY, CDR2 SVGEGT. The CDR3 is 18 amino acids. In DNA, the CDR3 is TGTGCCAGCAGTTACTCGAGATGGAGCGGGGGGCACCAAGAGACCCAGTACTTC. This gives the protein CASSYSRWSGGHQETQYF.

This clonotype was seen ten or more times. The chain employs TRBV20-1 and TRBJ2-2; D ambiguous. The germline gives CDR1 DFQATT, CDR2 SNEGSKA (reference sequence). The V end was cut by 5 bases, the J end by 0 bases, with 13 bases between. The CDR3 sequence is 15 residues long. The CDR3 spells CSAYSTHANTGELFF. The CDR3, as DNA: TGCAGTGCTTATTCGACACATGCGAACACCGGGGAGCTGTTTTTT.

This sequence joins TRBV3-1 and TRBJ2-5; D gene ambiguous. V lost 8 bases, J lost 1 base, and 14 bases lay in between. Germline CDR1 reads LGHDT; CDR2 reads YNNKEL (reference sequence). The CDR3 is 14 residues long. DNA for the CDR3: TGTGCCAGCGCGCCGGGCGGCACCCAAGAGACCCAGTACTTC. Encoded protein: CASAPGGTQETQYF.

V gene TRBV2 combines with J gene TRBJ2-5; a possible D gene is TRBD1 (6 bases). The CDR3 runs 14 residues. Germline CDR1 and CDR2: SNHLY and FYNNEI. V lost 2 bases and J lost 5, with 12 bases in between. In nucleotides, the CDR3 is TGTGCCAGCAGTGAATTGGGGGCGCGGGAGACCCAGTACTTC. Translation: CASSELGARETQYF.

This clonotype occurred a few times. The V call is TRBV28, the J call TRBJ2-1; D may be TRBD2 (10 bases). V was clipped by 6 bases and J by 5 bases, with 32 bases between them. This CDR3 has 20 residues. Per the germline V gene, CDR1 is MDHEN and CDR2 is SYDVKM. CDR3 residues: CASSDPTDRGTLAGDNEQFF. The CDR3 DNA sequence: TGTGCCAGCAGCGACCCTACGGACAGGGGAACCCTAGCGGGAGACAATGAGCAGTTCTTC.

This clonotype was found a few times. CDR3 region: CASSSVPSGSSTDTQYF. For the CDR3, the DNA is TGTGCCAGCAGCTCCGTCCCTAGCGGGTCTAGCACAGATACGCAGTATTTT. V usage is TRBV7-3 and J usage is TRBJ2-3; 8 nucleotides align to TRBD2. Germline values: CDR1 SGHTA, CDR2 FQGTGA. V was pared by 4 bases and J by 0 bases, with 9 bases of the junction left unmatched. The CDR3 covers 17 residues.

This clonotype has only a few counts. The V gene is TRBV20-1, the J gene TRBJ2-3, with D perhaps given as TRBD1 or TRBD2 (6 bases each). V shed 0 bases and J shed 2 bases, with 15 bases lying between them. The CDR3 has 16 amino acids. From germline, CDR1 is DFQATT and CDR2 SNEGSKA (reference sequence). CDR3 protein: CSARDGTGAITDTQYF. DNA of the CDR3: TGCAGTGCTAGAGATGGTACGGGGGCCATCACAGATACGCAGTATTTT.

This chain connects TRBV6-5 to TRBJ2-7; D tentatively fits TRBD1 or TRBD2 (5 bases each). The CDR3 loop spans 19 amino acids. Per the germline V gene, CDR1 is MNHEY and CDR2 is SVGAGI. The germline V and J ends were trimmed by 2 bases and 3 bases, with 26 bases remaining between them. For the CDR3, the DNA is TGTGCCAGCAGTTACCCACGCGCGGGCCCGGGGACCGGAATCTACGAGCAGTACTTC. Its protein product is CASSYPRAGPGTGIYEQYF.

This chain joins TRBV9 and TRBJ2-3, with D hard to call. V gave up 2 bases and J gave up 3 bases, with 13 bases separating them. The germline V gene has CDR1 SGDLS and CDR2 YYNGEE. The CDR3 covers 15 residues. The CDR3 loop is CASSVPFGETDTQYF. CDR3 nucleotides: TGTGCCAGCAGCGTTCCCTTCGGTGAGACAGATACGCAGTATTTT.

The chain uses TRBV5-5 and TRBJ2-3; possibly TRBD1 for D (5 bases). V lost 7 bases, J lost 2 bases, and 14 bases lay in between. CDR3 length equals 14 residues. CDR1 is SGHKS and CDR2 is YYEKEE in the germline V gene (reference sequence). This CDR3 is CASAPRVNTDTQYF. The CDR3 bases are TGTGCCAGCGCGCCCAGGGTGAACACAGATACGCAGTATTTT.

The chain uses TRBV25-1 and TRBJ2-6; 8 nucleotides line up with TRBD1. Germline values: CDR1 MGHDK, CDR2 SYGVNS. After removal of 6 bases from V and 2 bases from J, the junction contained 0 bases not matched to a gene. The CDR3 covers 14 residues. The CDR3 coding sequence is TGTGCCAGCAGCAGGGGGCCTGGGGCCAACGTCCTGACTTTC. As protein: CASSRGPGANVLTF.

The J gene is TRBJ2-7, the V gene TRBV30, with D tentatively TRBD1 (6 bases). This CDR3 region has 11 residues. Trimming took off 5 bases at V and 7 bases at J, with 12 bases between the two ends. From germline, CDR1 is GTSNPN and CDR2 SVGIG (reference sequence). CDR3 residues: CAWGTTGEQYF. Written as DNA, the CDR3 is TGTGCCTGGGGGACCACAGGGGAGCAGTACTTC.

About this clonotype: Being one base from a much bigger clone, this may be a read error. V is TRBV12-3 or TRBV12-4 and J is TRBJ2-5, with D possibly matching TRBD2 (6 bases). The length of the CDR3 is 12 residues. The CDR3 protein is CGSGLNQETQYF. CDR3 in DNA: TGTGGCAGCGGGCTAAACCAAGAGACCCAGTACTTC.

V gene TRBV6-2 or TRBV6-3 combines with J gene TRBJ1-1, with D hard to call. The CDR3 is made up of 12 amino acids. Trimming took off 7 bases at V and 4 bases at J, with 10 bases between the two ends. Per germline, CDR1 MNHEY and CDR2 SVGEGT. The CDR3 loop is CASKTASTEAFF. CDR3 coding DNA: TGTGCCAGCAAGACGGCGAGCACTGAAGCTTTCTTT.

V gene TRBV27 combines with J gene TRBJ2-3; TRBD2 agrees at 13 bases. There are 18 residues in the CDR3. In germline, CDR1 is MNHEY, CDR2 SMNVEV (reference sequence). The V and J ends lost 2 bases and 4 bases, in that order; junction bases with no gene match: 9. CDR3 bases: TGTGCCAGCAGTTTAAGAACTAGCGGGAGGGGTATGGCAGATACGCAGTATTTT. Amino acids: CASSLRTSGRGMADTQYF.

This clonotype was seen only a few times. This chain joins TRBV20-1 and TRBJ2-3; possibly TRBD2 for D (5 bases). This CDR3 has 12 amino acids. Germline V CDR1 and CDR2: DFQATT, SNEGSKA (reference sequence). The V gene lost 6 bases and the J gene lost 7 bases, with 14 bases spanning the gap. CDR3 in amino acids: CSASDGKNTQYF. The CDR3 region has the DNA TGCAGTGCGAGCGACGGGAAAAATACGCAGTATTTT.

This clonotype was seen at least ten times. This rearrangement joins TRBV7-9 to TRBJ2-1; D possibly corresponds to TRBD2 (6 bases). The length of the CDR3 is 15 residues. Trimming removed 5 bases from V and 7 bases from J, with 18 bases in between. Germline CDR1 and CDR2: SEHNR and FQNEAQ (reference sequence). In nucleotides, the CDR3 is TGTGCCAGCAGCCCCAGTTTGGGGGGAGTAAATGAGCAGTTCTTC. Translation: CASSPSLGGVNEQFF.

This clonotype has a handful of counts. This chain uses TRBV12-3 or TRBV12-4 with TRBJ2-7; no clear D gene. CDR3 length: 13 amino acids. Trimming removed 2 bases from V and 3 bases from J, with 8 bases in between. CDR3 region: CASSLRVFYEQYF. The CDR3 nucleotides read TGTGCCAGCAGTTTAAGGGTTTTCTACGAGCAGTACTTC.

In its sample, this clonotype was seen a few times. The genes are TRBV6-6 and TRBJ2-7, with TRBD1 matching 7 bases. V was clipped by 5 bases and J by 12 bases; unmatched bases: 10. Germline lookup yields CDR1 MNHNY and CDR2 SVGAGI (reference sequence). The CDR3 is 12 amino acids. The CDR3 DNA is TGTGCCAGCAGTAAGGGACAGTCGGATAGGTACTTC. It yields the protein CASSKGQSDRYF.

The chain has TRBV7-8 and TRBJ1-1, with TRBD1 as a possible D gene (5 bases). In germline, CDR1 is SGHVS, CDR2 FQNEAQ. Trimming took 8 bases from V and 3 from J, leaving 16 bases between them. The CDR3 has 14 residues. The CDR3 spells CASLKGLSDTEAFF. CDR3 nucleotide sequence: TGTGCCAGCCTTAAGGGACTCTCTGACACTGAAGCTTTCTTT. Full variable domain (rest looked up from reference TRBV7-8 and TRBJ1-1): GAGVSQSPRYKVAKRGQDVALRCDPISGHVSLFWYQQALGQGPEFLTYFQNEAQLDKSGLPSDRFFAERPEGSVSTLKIQRTQQEDSAVYLCASLKGLSDTEAFFGQGTRLTVV.

The chain has TRBV7-2 and TRBJ2-1; D unresolved. V lost 4 bases, J lost 6 bases, and 16 bases lay in between. The CDR3 has 15 amino acids. The germline V gene encodes CDR1 SGHTA and CDR2 FQGNSA. CDR3 protein: CASSSLAWIRNEQFF. As DNA, the CDR3 is TGTGCCAGCAGCTCCCTCGCGTGGATCCGCAATGAGCAGTTCTTC.